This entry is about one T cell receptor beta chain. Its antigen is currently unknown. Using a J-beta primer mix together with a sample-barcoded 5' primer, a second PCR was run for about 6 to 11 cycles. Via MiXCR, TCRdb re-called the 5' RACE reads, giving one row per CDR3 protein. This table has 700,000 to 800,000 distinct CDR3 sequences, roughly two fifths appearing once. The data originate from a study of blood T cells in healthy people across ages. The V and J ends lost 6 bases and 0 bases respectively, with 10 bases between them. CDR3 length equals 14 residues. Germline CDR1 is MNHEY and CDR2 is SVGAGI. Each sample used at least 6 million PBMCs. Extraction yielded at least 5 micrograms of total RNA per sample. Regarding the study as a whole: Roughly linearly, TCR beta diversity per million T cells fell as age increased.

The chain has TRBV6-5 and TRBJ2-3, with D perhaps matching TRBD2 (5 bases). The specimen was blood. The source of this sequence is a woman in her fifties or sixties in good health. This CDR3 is CASRRDGSTDTQYF. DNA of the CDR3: TGTGCCAGCAGGAGGGATGGGAGCACAGATACGCAGTATTTT.